These 9 T cell receptor beta chains share one sample of origin, sequenced in a study of blood T cell repertoires in COVID-19. Clones were sequenced by immunoSEQ multiplex PCR, and TCRdb holds only the in-frame ones, with some missing. The table includes under 200,000 clones, approximately 80% detected once. Sequenced: peripheral blood. The source of these receptors is a woman older than 75 with acute or convalescent COVID-19.

This clone has a single count. The genes are TRBV18 and TRBJ2-7; D unclear. Germline CDR1 and CDR2: KGHSH and LQKENI. V lost 6 bases and J lost 4, with 10 bases in between. The CDR3 is 12 amino acids. CDR3 residues: CASSQTEYEQYF. In nucleotides, the CDR3 is TGTGCCAGCTCTCAAACAGAATACGAGCAGTACTTC.

On this clone: The junction and the germline gene differ at one end; a read error may be behind it. The chain joins TRBV4-2 to TRBJ1-3, with D possibly being TRBD1 (6 bases). The CDR3 sequence is 16 residues long. CDR1 is LGHNA, CDR2 YNFKEQ, per germline. CDR3 region: CASSQEYRASGNTIYF. The DNA for the CDR3 is TGTGCCAGTAGCCAAGAATACAGGGCATCTGGAAACACCATATATTTT.

This clone came up a few times. Other DNA variants within this sample encode the same CDR3. This sequence joins TRBV18 and TRBJ2-7; 11 bases are a match to TRBD2. The CDR3 is 15 amino acids. With V trimmed by 3 bases and J by 1 base, 2 bases remained unmatched. Germline V gene data show CDR1 as KGHSH and CDR2 as LQKENI. CDR3 loop: CASSPGTSGSYEQYF. The CDR3 DNA follows: TGTGCCAGCTCACCCGGGACTAGCGGATCCTACGAGCAGTACTTC. Full variable domain (outside the CDR3, taken from reference TRBV18 and TRBJ2-7): NAGVMQNPRHLVRRRGQEARLRCSPMKGHSHVYWYRQLPEEGLKFMVYLQKENIIDESGMPKERFSAEFPKEGPSILRIQQVVRGDSAAYFCASSPGTSGSYEQYFGPGTRLTVT.

This clone has only one observation. This chain uses TRBV5-1 with TRBJ2-7, with D possibly matching TRBD2 (5 bases). Germline V CDR1 and CDR2: SGHRS, YFSETQ. There are 14 residues in the CDR3. V was cut by 0 bases and J by 3 bases, with 10 bases left in between. The CDR3 is CASSLGGAGYEQYF. As DNA, the CDR3 is TGCGCCAGCAGCTTGGGGGGTGCGGGCTACGAGCAGTACTTC. Variable domain in full (rest from reference TRBV5-1 and TRBJ2-7): KAGVTQTPRYLIKTRGQQVTLSCSPISGHRSVSWYQQTPGQGLQFLFEYFSETQRNKGNFPGRFSGRQFSNSRSEMNVSTLELGDSALYLCASSLGGAGYEQYFGPGTRLTVT.

This clone has a single count. In DNA form, the CDR3 reads TGCAGTGCTAGCCTAACCAATGAGCAGTTCTTC. Protein product: CSASLTNEQFF. The gene calls are TRBV20-1 and TRBJ2-1; D call uncertain. Trimming took 3 bases from V and 6 from J, leaving 6 bases between them. The length of the CDR3 is 11 residues. CDR1 is DFQATT and CDR2 is SNEGSKA in the germline V gene (reference sequence).

Sample share makes this clone medium-sized. This rearrangement joins TRBV27 to TRBJ2-7; 8 nucleotides align to TRBD1. Losses at the gene ends were 2 bases for V and 2 bases for J; bases not matched to a gene: 11. Germline V CDR1 and CDR2: MNHEY, SMNVEV (reference sequence). The CDR3 runs to 17 residues. This chain's CDR3 is CASSLVGGGTGPYEQYF. In DNA form, the CDR3 reads TGTGCCAGCAGTTTAGTTGGGGGTGGGACAGGCCCCTACGAGCAGTACTTC.

As for this clone: At one end the junction does not follow the germline gene, possibly because of a read error. CDR3 amino acids: CASSPTGGSGGVNEQFF. CDR3 in DNA: TGTGCTAGCAGCCCTACCGGAGGTAGCGGGGGTGTCAATGAGCAGTTCTTC. The J gene is TRBJ2-1, the V gene TRBV7-7; the match to TRBD2 covers 9 bases. The CDR3 is 17 residues long. Germline CDR1 SSHAT, CDR2 FNYEAQ (reference sequence).

The chain links TRBV5-1 to TRBJ1-1, with 9 bases aligning to TRBD1. CDR3 size: 14 residues. J gave up 7 bases and V 4 bases, and 8 bases lay outside the gene matches. Germline assignment: CDR1 SGHRS and CDR2 YFSETQ. CDR3 region: CASSQGQGRGEAFF. For the CDR3, the DNA is TGCGCCAGCAGCCAAGGACAGGGGCGGGGTGAAGCTTTCTTT.

V is TRBV5-5 and J is TRBJ2-5; 7 bases align to TRBD2. Germline values: CDR1 SGHKS, CDR2 YYEKEE (reference sequence). The CDR3 extends over 15 amino acids. The trim removed 0 bases at V and 2 bases at J, leaving 4 bases unmatched. CDR3 residues: CASSLVSSGQETQYF. CDR3 DNA: TGTGCCAGCAGCTTGGTGTCTAGCGGACAAGAGACCCAGTACTTC.